The source of this T cell receptor (beta chain) is a study of cytomegalovirus exposure and HLA in healthy donors (dated by TCRdb to between 2016 and 2019). For the wider study: According to an earlier analysis of around 600 of the donors, some 170 million T cells yielded roughly 110 million unique TCR beta sequences and approximately 300 Gb of sequence data. Typing coverage varied by locus: roughly 620-640 donors for A, B, C, DRB1 and DQB1; more than 500 for DQA1; about 590 for DPA1; 400 to 480 for DPB1. The study aimed to test whether cataloging public T cell receptors could reveal signatures of past pathogen exposure. A later genetic analysis used genome-wide SNP genotypes for about 60% of the roughly 700 donors, treating that subset as a discovery cohort. Donor age, sex, ethnicity and CMV serostatus were compiled alongside the repertoire data. The study used immunosequencing to profile the T cell repertoires of approximately 630 subjects and linked those repertoires to cytomegalovirus serostatus. About 300 gigabases of sequencing data and roughly 90 million unique TCR sequences were included in an early release covering about 600 HLA-typed donors. In an earlier analysis of 587 of the donors, high-throughput TCR beta sequencing was used to judge whether each TCR beta V gene segment behaved as functional or pseudogenic. A later analysis re-analyzed previously published TCR beta repertoires from 650 to 800 donors and added high-resolution HLA genotyping to study TCR occurrence patterns. HLA typing included class I and class II loci at four-digit resolution. Besides the first cohort of about 730 subjects, a separate validation cohort made up of over 100 different subjects was used. The study combined high-throughput TCR immunosequencing, statistical association of individual TCRs with disease status, and machine learning to predict cytomegalovirus infection status. Every discovery cohort repertoire had been produced on one sequencing platform. Rather than using new phenotypic data, the later analysis identified candidate immune exposures from TCR beta sequences and from how often those sequences occurred across donors. Of the 350 to 450 genotyped donors, around 81% fell in the genetic ancestry cluster associated with self-reported Caucasian donors. Among around 400 genotyped donors of the cohort, an average of roughly 240,000 unique TCR beta nucleotide sequences were sequenced per donor, around 18% of them non-productive. Because of strong linkage in the cohort, five DR-DQ haplotypes were treated as single units for association and clustering.

CDR1 and CDR2, per the germline V gene, are SGHRS and YFSETQ. Including cysteine and phenylalanine, the CDR3 has 14 amino acids. Kept here is only the CDR3 DNA, which spans 42 bases and is read in frame from base 1. Unmatched junction bases come to 2, with V trimmed by 4 bases and J by 7 bases. What the research found in general, with its limitations: Because counts were too low, about 18 rarely observed V segments, including chromosome 9 orphons, were excluded from the earlier analysis of 500 to 700 of the donors. A later analysis reported that several top co-occurrence clusters appeared linked to parvovirus B19, influenza, CMV and Epstein-Barr virus. The classifier was reported to diagnose cytomegalovirus status with high specificity and sensitivity in both the original and validation cohorts. In a later genetic analysis, fewer N-insertions in productive TCRs were reported among donors in an Asian-associated ancestry cluster than the roughly 700-donor mean. In a later genetic analysis, a missense DCLRE1C variant was associated with V-gene and J-gene trimming of TCR beta chains, and the association was replicated in an independent cohort. A later analysis associated about 17,000 TCR beta sequences with specific HLA alleles at a false discovery rate of 0.05. According to a later analysis, TCR association rates differed among HLA loci, with DRB1 alleles showing the most associated TCRs and HLA-C alleles showing the fewest. Strong co-occurrence of HLA alleles, especially DR and DQ, made assigning TCR associations to individual alleles difficult. CMV serostatus was the only immune exposure information available for the cohort. The authors suggested that the approach could potentially be generalized to other disease states and immunological phenotypes. Because HLA typing was unavailable for some donors at each locus, only the typed subset was used in association tests. In this cohort, only TCR beta chains were sequenced, and detectable features were limited by the absence of alpha or paired-chain data. A later analysis found that most CMV-associated TCR beta chains appeared HLA-restricted, with HLA associations seemingly driven largely by CMV exposure. Correlated functional status among segregating V segments might reflect linkage disequilibrium, but an unknown experimental factor could not be ruled out. Most TCR sequences were seen in very few donors, while some public TCRs were found in many individuals. A few of the identified cytomegalovirus-associated TCR beta chains were confirmed in vitro to be specific for cytomegalovirus antigens. The study gave a list of more than 150 TCR beta chains associated with cytomegalovirus. Compared with equally common non-associated chains, HLA-associated TCR beta chains in a later analysis were more clonally expanded and had lower generation probabilities. Because the 87-base-pair reads could not distinguish some IMGT-functional V segments, including TRBV6-2 and TRBV6-3, those segments were excluded. In an earlier analysis of 587 of the donors, most TCR beta V segments were observed in productive rearrangements about 87% or about 30% of the time, broadly matching IMGT annotations. The presence/absence analyses assumed that sequencing depth was roughly uniform across donors, and that assumption may not be true. A group of highly shared sequence variants was considered likely to be a technical artifact of the sequencing pipeline. A further reported finding was that TCR beta sequences accurately predicted the HLA-A and HLA-B alleles for most subjects in the first cohort.

In total, 666 healthy bone marrow donors made up the cohort. At the time of sampling, every cohort member was nominally healthy, though immune exposures that went unrecorded were likely present. The donor tested CMV seronegative and was one of the 352 seronegative cohort members. A peripheral blood sample was provided by each donor, and peripheral blood mononuclear cells were used for TCR beta sequencing. The Qiagen DNeasy Blood Extraction Kit was used to extract genomic DNA from the blood cell samples. Libraries were built with the immunoSEQ multiplex PCR assay. The multiplex PCR relied on a mix of 60 forward primers for TCR Vbeta segments and 13 reverse primers for TCR Jbeta segments. The CDR3 region of rearranged TCR beta genes was amplified from genomic DNA with a multiplex PCR assay. The amplified TCR beta libraries were sequenced on the Illumina HiSeq System as 87-base-pair reads. The original methods were these. A later analysis counted about 80 million unique TCR beta chains across the roughly 700 repertoires, and 9 million to 14 million of these chains were shared by at least two donors. A nearest-neighbor algorithm error-corrected the raw reads and collapsed the reads into unique sequences, merging closely related sequences to remove PCR and sequencing errors. To assign V, D and J gene segments, CDR3 sequences were aligned to IMGT reference sequences. For a sequence to be retained, a match of at least six nucleotides was required to both a V gene segment and a J gene segment. A rearrangement was called productive if the CDR3 had no stop codons and remained in frame with V and J, and every other rearrangement was called non-productive. Following IMGT convention, CDR3 was defined as the stretch from the second conserved V-encoded cysteine to the conserved J-encoded phenylalanine. Sequences without an unambiguous match to a single V gene segment were excluded from the earlier analysis of 450 to 650 of the donors. An earlier analysis of a few hundred of the donors classified V segments as functional when productive rearrangements were above 56.7% and as segregating when the standard deviation between donors was above 5%. A statistical classification framework was built to diagnose cytomegalovirus status from the catalog of TCR beta chain sequences. In a later analysis, TCR nucleotide sequences were compared against IMGT/GENE-DB human TR gene sequences so that V and J genes could be assigned. Using the TCRdist pipeline, a later analysis assigned CDR3 sequences along with most-parsimonious VDJ recombination scenarios. In a later analysis, each TCR beta chain was defined by its CDR3 amino acid sequence together with its V-gene family, and reads without a unique V-gene family were excluded. As a way to deal with suspected cross-contamination and a sequencing artifact, a later analysis dropped 450 to 700 nucleotide sequences that were highly shared and had low generation probability. For each public chain, a later analysis derived a clonal expansion index from normalized ranks of inferred template counts within each repertoire. In a later analysis, generation probabilities were computed with a VDJ recombination model fitted to out-of-frame rearrangements, and the resulting probabilities were checked against IGoR. Hypergeometric tests were used in a later analysis to score TCR-TCR, TCR-HLA and TCR-CMV co-occurrence, with a repertoire-size bias correction applied to the TCR pairs. False discovery rates were estimated in a later analysis by permuting HLA or CMV assignments 20 times. In a later analysis, co-occurring TCRs were grouped using DBSCAN, with TCRdist sequence similarity added in when clustering inside HLA-allele-positive subsets. Repertoires with fewer than 30,000 or more than 120,000 public chains, plus five repertoires with anomalous nucleotide sharing, were excluded from co-occurrence clustering. TCRdb mirrors the immuneACCESS table, restricted to in-frame sequences. Some clones are absent from its copies; in checked studies, under half trace to an unresolved V gene, and the reason for the others is unknown. V and J calls and clone size are as listed in that table; D and trimming were resolved from the DNA. Across this sample there are about 140,000 clones, with roughly 76% seen only once. The ten largest clones add up to less than 1.5% of the sample.

This clone has only one observation. This receptor's antigen is unknown. Base qualities are missing; no much larger clone stands one base away. Recombination linked TRBV5-1 to TRBJ1-6; 10 junctional bases match TRBD1. The receptor comes from a female donor in good health and CMV-seronegative. Input material: PBMCs. The encoded CDR3 is CASSKGQGNSPLHF. The DNA sequence is as follows: TGCGCCAGCAGCAAGGGACAGGGGAATTCACCCCTCCACTTT.